Each of the 22 T cell receptor beta chains below was sequenced from the same sample in a study of blood T cell repertoires in COVID-19. Here immunoSEQ multiplex PCR was the method, and the copy in TCRdb shows in-frame clones only, minus some. The table records about 96,000 clones, around 82% of them present only once. The sample comprised peripheral blood. The receptors originated from a man aged 45-60 years who had recovered from COVID-19.

This chain uses TRBV6-5 with TRBJ2-7, with TRBD2 identical over 11 bases. Germline lookup yields CDR1 MNHEY and CDR2 SVGAGI. The CDR3 has 15 residues. J was trimmed by 0 bases and V by 6 bases; bases with no gene match: 4. CDR3 nucleotide sequence: TGTGCCAGCAGGGTAGCGGGGGGGAGCTCCTACGAGCAGTACTTC. Translated, it gives CASRVAGGSSYEQYF.

This chain links TRBV4-1 with TRBJ1-2; tentatively, D is TRBD1 (5 bases). The CDR3 sequence is 14 residues long. The germline CDR1 and CDR2 sequences are MGHRA and YSYEKL. V shed 2 bases and J shed 2 bases, with 9 bases lying between them. This CDR3 reads CASSQTGTNYGYTF. The CDR3 DNA follows: TGCGCCAGCAGCCAAACAGGAACGAACTATGGCTACACCTTC.

Only a few counts were recorded for this clone. The rearrangement joins TRBV19 to TRBJ2-4, with 7 positions matching TRBD1. The CDR3 has 15 residues. Germline CDR1 reads LNHDA; CDR2 reads SQIVND (reference sequence). Trimming at V came to 4 bases and at J to 4 bases, leaving 7 bases not matched to a gene. This CDR3 reads CASSTAPGQKNIQYF. DNA for the CDR3: TGTGCCAGTAGTACGGCGCCGGGACAGAAAAACATTCAGTACTTC.

This chain links TRBV27 with TRBJ1-1; D is undetermined. V lost 1 base and J lost 5, with 11 bases in between. The germline CDR1 and CDR2 sequences are MNHEY and SMNVEV (reference sequence). The CDR3 totals 14 residues. The CDR3 reads CASSLLEGGTEAFF. For the CDR3, the DNA is TGTGCCAGCAGTTTATTGGAGGGTGGTACTGAAGCTTTCTTT.

V and J are TRBV10-1 and TRBJ1-1, with 8 nucleotides matching TRBD1. The CDR3 sequence is 14 residues long. The ends lost 6 bases at V and 5 bases at J; junction bases unmatched: 8. Germline loops: CDR1 WNHNN, CDR2 SYGVQD (reference sequence). This CDR3 is CASRDGQGKTEAFF. The CDR3 DNA reads as TGCGCCAGCAGGGACGGACAGGGTAAAACTGAAGCTTTCTTT.

This chain links TRBV6-6 with TRBJ2-4; 8 bases agree with TRBD1. The germline V gene has CDR1 MNHNY and CDR2 SVGAGI (reference sequence). The CDR3 sequence is 15 residues long. The V and J ends lost 5 bases and 1 base, in that order; junction bases with no gene match: 4. CDR3 region: CASSRQGMAKNIQYF. CDR3 DNA sequence: TGTGCCAGCAGTCGACAGGGGATGGCCAAAAACATTCAGTACTTC.

V usage is TRBV3-1 (or the pseudogene TRBV3-2) and J usage is TRBJ1-4; a possible D gene is TRBD1 (5 bases). V was cut by 2 bases and J by 8 bases, with 18 bases left in between. Germline CDR1 and CDR2: LGHDT and YNNKEL (reference sequence). This CDR3 has 16 amino acids. The CDR3 DNA is TGTGCCAGCAGCCAAACCGGGACCGGGAGTAGGGAAAAACTGTTTTTT. Translating it yields CASSQTGTGSREKLFF.

The chain carries TRBV3-1 (or the pseudogene TRBV3-2) and TRBJ1-3; D uncertain. Germline V CDR1 and CDR2: LGHDT, YNNKEL (reference sequence). This CDR3 has 14 residues. Trimming cost V 4 bases and J 4 bases, with 11 bases left between them. Written as DNA, the CDR3 is TGTGCCAGCAGCCCGCAGGCGTACGGAAACACCATATATTTT. Translation gives CASSPQAYGNTIYF.

There are a few counts of this clone. The chain has TRBV5-6 and TRBJ2-7, with 15 bases fitting TRBD2. The V gene end was trimmed by 2 bases and the J gene end by 6 bases; junction bases not matched to a gene: 15. The CDR3 consists of 19 residues. Germline CDR1 and CDR2: SGHDT and YYEEEE. The CDR3, as DNA: TGTGCCAGCAGCTTCGGACTAGCGGGAGGGCATAAGGGGTTGAGCGAGCAGTACTTC. It is translated as CASSFGLAGGHKGLSEQYF.

This clone has a single count. The chain recombines TRBV7-8 with TRBJ1-4; the D is unclear. The CDR3 runs to 15 residues. The germline gives CDR1 SGHVS, CDR2 FQNEAQ. V gave up 4 bases and J gave up 3 bases, with 12 bases separating them. The CDR3 spells CASSSREGANEKLFF. In DNA, the CDR3 is TGTGCCAGCAGCTCCCGTGAGGGCGCTAATGAAAAACTGTTTTTT.

The chain employs TRBV6-5 and TRBJ2-1, with D tentatively TRBD1 (6 bases). V gave up 4 bases and J gave up 6 bases, with 13 bases separating them. The CDR3 contains 14 residues. Germline V lookup: CDR1 MNHEY, CDR2 SVGAGI. The CDR3 reads CASSSIKGGNEQFF. CDR3 in DNA: TGTGCCAGCAGTTCCATCAAAGGGGGCAATGAGCAGTTCTTC.

This clone has just a few counts. J is TRBJ1-4 and V is TRBV5-4, with 9 bases aligning to TRBD1. Germline V gives CDR1 SGHNT, CDR2 YYREEE (reference sequence). V lost 0 bases and J lost 6; bases outside the gene matches: 3. The CDR3 loop spans 15 amino acids. CDR3 DNA sequence: TGTGCCAGCAGCTTGGACAGGGGGCGGGATGAAAAACTGTTTTTT. It is translated as CASSLDRGRDEKLFF.

The chain combines TRBV2 with TRBJ2-3; D may be TRBD2 (5 bases). CDR1 is SNHLY, CDR2 FYNNEI, per germline. This CDR3 is built from 13 residues. The V end was cut by 2 bases, the J end by 11 bases, with 14 bases between. The CDR3 loop reads CASSEKWTGGQYF. CDR3 coding DNA: TGTGCCAGCAGTGAAAAATGGACTGGCGGGCAGTATTTT.

This sequence joins TRBV6-2 or TRBV6-3 and TRBJ1-2; D is uncertain. V lost 0 bases and J lost 5, with 4 bases in between. Germline V lookup: CDR1 MNHEY, CDR2 SVGEGT. This CDR3 is built from 12 residues. The CDR3 reads CASSYSQYGYTF. CDR3 bases: TGTGCCAGCAGTTACTCACAGTATGGCTACACCTTC.

The CDR3 nucleotides read TGTGCCAGTAGTGCATCCCCGGGACTAGCGGGAGTGAGGACCTACGAGCAGTACTTC. Protein sequence: CASSASPGLAGVRTYEQYF. The V and J genes are TRBV19 and TRBJ2-7; 14 bases align to TRBD2. CDR1 and CDR2 (germline): LNHDA, SQIVND (reference sequence). CDR3 length: 19 residues. V dropped 5 bases and J dropped 2; count of bases not matched to a gene: 14.

This sequence joins TRBV11-1 and TRBJ2-5; 10 bases are shared with TRBD2. The CDR3 has 16 residues. Trimming cost V 3 bases and J 1 base; bases outside gene matches: 5. The germline V gene encodes CDR1 SGHAT and CDR2 FQDESV (reference sequence). CDR3 nucleotides: TGTGCCAGCAGCTTCAGCCTAGCGGGAGCCCAAGAGACCCAGTACTTC. Its translation is CASSFSLAGAQETQYF.

This clone showed up many times. CDR3 DNA sequence: TGCGCCAGCAGCCAAGGGTCTAGGACGGAGGTTTCCTACGAGCAGTACTTC. It codes for CASSQGSRTEVSYEQYF. The V gene is TRBV4-1, the J gene TRBJ2-7; TRBD2 is a possible D gene (5 bases). Germline values: CDR1 MGHRA, CDR2 YSYEKL. CDR3 size: 17 residues. Deletions cut 1 base from V and 1 base from J, with 17 bases between.

The V and J genes are TRBV28 and TRBJ2-7; 8 bases are a match to TRBD1. V dropped 3 bases and J dropped 2; count of bases not matched to a gene: 6. The length of the CDR3 is 15 residues. Per the germline V gene, CDR1 is MDHEN and CDR2 is SYDVKM. CDR3 residues: CASSFNGQGPYEQYF. CDR3 coding DNA: TGTGCCAGCAGTTTTAACGGACAGGGCCCCTACGAGCAGTACTTC. Full variable domain (outside the CDR3, taken from reference TRBV28 and TRBJ2-7): DVKVTQSSRYLVKRTGEKVFLECVQDMDHENMFWYRQDPGLGLRLIYFSYDVKMKEKGDIPEGYSVSREKKERFSLILESASTNQTSMYLCASSFNGQGPYEQYFGPGTRLTVT.

In this sample, this clone turned up many times. The chain recombines TRBV11-2 with TRBJ1-4; unclear D gene. Trimming took off 5 bases at V and 0 bases at J, with 4 bases between the two ends. There are 13 residues in the CDR3. Germline CDR1 reads SGHAT; CDR2 reads FQNNGV. CDR3: CASSTATNEKLFF. The DNA of the CDR3 is TGTGCCAGCAGCACGGCAACTAATGAAAAACTGTTTTTT.

The V call is TRBV7-9, the J call TRBJ2-3; 12 bases line up with TRBD1. Trimming at V came to 2 bases and at J to 0 bases, leaving 9 bases not matched to a gene. Germline V gene sequence: CDR1 SEHNR, CDR2 FQNEAQ (reference sequence). This CDR3 comprises 19 residues. The CDR3: CASSLTGTGGISSTDTQYF. Here the CDR3 DNA reads TGTGCCAGCAGCTTAACCGGGACAGGGGGCATCTCTAGCACAGATACGCAGTATTTT. Looking up the rest from reference TRBV7-9 and TRBJ2-3 gives the full variable domain: DTGVSQNPRHKITKRGQNVTFRCDPISEHNRLYWYRQTLGQGPEFLTYFQNEAQLEKSRLLSDRFSAERPKGSFSTLEIQRTEQGDSAMYLCASSLTGTGGISSTDTQYFGPGTRLTVL.

The J gene is TRBJ2-1, the V gene TRBV7-9, with 8 bases fitting TRBD2. Per germline, CDR1 SEHNR and CDR2 FQNEAQ (reference sequence). There are 15 residues in the CDR3. V lost 6 bases and J lost 4; bases outside the gene matches: 8. The CDR3 nucleotides are TGTGCCAGCAGGTCCAGCGGGAGTAGGTACAATGAGCAGTTCTTC. It is translated as CASRSSGSRYNEQFF.

This clone was seen only a few times. This chain links TRBV28 with TRBJ2-7; 8 nucleotides agree with TRBD2. With 3 bases clipped from V and 3 bases from J, the junction kept 4 bases outside the gene matches. This CDR3 is 14 amino acids long. Germline V gene sequence: CDR1 MDHEN, CDR2 SYDVKM. CDR3 amino acids: CASSFSGGVYEQYF. CDR3 bases: TGTGCCAGCAGTTTCTCGGGGGGGGTCTACGAGCAGTACTTC.